This T cell receptor beta chain derives from a study of T cells after posttransplantation cyclophosphamide. TCRdb's copy holds only in-frame clones and misses some; the assay was immunoSEQ multiplex PCR. The sample lists more than 30,000 clones; 75% to 95% were seen once. Germline V gene lookup returns CDR1 MNHEY and CDR2 SMNVEV (reference sequence). The CDR3 contains 15 residues. Trimming took 11 bases from V and 1 from J, leaving 18 bases between them. Cells defined as naive were viable CD3+CD4+ or CD3+CD8+ and CCR7+CD45RA+CD45RO-CD95-CD27+CD28+. This TCR was sampled from a woman aged 55-69 years in good health, CMV-negative, and a related stem cell transplant donor. The sample consisted of naive CD4+ T cells sorted from PBMCs. This chain joins TRBV27 and TRBJ2-1; D possibly corresponds to TRBD2 (6 bases). The DNA of the CDR3 is TGTGCCTCCTCGGGTGGCGGGATATCCTACAATGAGCAGTTCTTC. Translation: CASSGGGISYNEQFF.